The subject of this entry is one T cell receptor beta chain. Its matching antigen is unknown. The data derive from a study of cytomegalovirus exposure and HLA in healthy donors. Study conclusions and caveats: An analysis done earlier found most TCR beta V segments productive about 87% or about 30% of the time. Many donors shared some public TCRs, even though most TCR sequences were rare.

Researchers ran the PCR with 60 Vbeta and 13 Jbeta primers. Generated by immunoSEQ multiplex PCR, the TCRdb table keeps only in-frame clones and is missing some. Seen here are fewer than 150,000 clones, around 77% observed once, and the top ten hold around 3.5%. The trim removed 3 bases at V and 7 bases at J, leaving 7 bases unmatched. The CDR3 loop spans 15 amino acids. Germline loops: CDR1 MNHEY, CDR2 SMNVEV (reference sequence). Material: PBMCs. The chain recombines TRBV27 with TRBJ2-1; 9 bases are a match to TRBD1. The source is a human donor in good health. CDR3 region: CASSLRQGVWNEQFF. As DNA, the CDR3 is TGTGCCAGCAGTTTGAGACAGGGGGTTTGGAATGAGCAGTTCTTC.